The present T cell receptor (beta chain) was sequenced within a study of CD8 T cells in Susac syndrome. An input of about 0.5 to 1 ug of RNA was subjected to reverse transcription using random hexamers. Each CDR3 protein is one row after TCRdb ran MiXCR on the immunoSEQ multiplex PCR reads. This table holds around 140,000 distinct CDR3 sequences, 65% to 90% found once. CD8+ and CD4+ T cells circulating in blood were sequenced for TCR beta. The CDR3 is 13 residues long. V lost 6 bases and J 6 bases, leaving 12 bases between the germline ends. This sequence originates from a human donor with multiple sclerosis. The chain recombines TRBV12-3 or TRBV12-4 with TRBJ2-4; a possible D gene is TRBD1 (6 bases). The specimen sequenced was CD8+ T cells from PBMCs. The CDR3 is CASSIQGLNIQYF. DNA for the CDR3: TGTGCCAGCAGCATACAGGGTTTAAACATTCAGTACTTC.